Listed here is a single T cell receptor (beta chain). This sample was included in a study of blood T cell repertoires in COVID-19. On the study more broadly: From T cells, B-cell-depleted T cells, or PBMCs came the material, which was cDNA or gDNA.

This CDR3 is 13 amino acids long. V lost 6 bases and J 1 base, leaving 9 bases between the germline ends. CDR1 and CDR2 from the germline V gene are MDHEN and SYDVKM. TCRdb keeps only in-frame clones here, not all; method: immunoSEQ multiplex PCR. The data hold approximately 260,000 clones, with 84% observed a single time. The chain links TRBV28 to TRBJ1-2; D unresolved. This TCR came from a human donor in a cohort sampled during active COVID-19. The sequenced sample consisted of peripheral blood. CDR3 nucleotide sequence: TGTGCCAGCAGGAGAGCTATTAACTATGGCTACACCTTC. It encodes CASRRAINYGYTF.